This is a list of T cell receptor beta chains from one sample in a study of cytomegalovirus exposure and HLA in healthy donors. TCRdb keeps only in-frame clones here, not all; method: immunoSEQ multiplex PCR. The repertoire has about 150,000 clones, around 84% of them found once; the top ten carry about 3%. Sequenced material: PBMCs. Receptor source: a man between 40 and 49 years old in good health and CMV-seropositive. Both conserved end residues are trimmed from each CDR3.

V | CDR3
TRBV28 | ASSTQGVGEKLF
TRBV19 | ASTGVTASTDTQY
TRBV5-5 | ASSLMATGGYEQY
TRBV5-1 | ASSSSTGDEQY
TRBV7-2 | ASSLVGTSGRAHEQY
TRBV5-6 | ASSLEEAGYGYT
TRBV27 | ASSPGTGKYNEQF
TRBV6-5 | ASSYSSRPLDEQF
TRBV29-1 | SGTGVGEAF
TRBV6-1 | ASSSNYYGYT
TRBV7-9 | SSSSSSGAGELF
TRBV7-3 | ASSIGQHTGEQY
TRBV5-6 | ASSLDGSSTDTQY
TRBV14 | ASSPIGGYTIY
TRBV4-1 | ASSRTSGVADTQY
TRBV11-2 | ASSSSKREWGTDTQY
TRBV29-1 | SVSRTTGTQY
TRBV18 | ASSPGLAEISGANVLT
TRBV9 | ASSVDRGSSYEQY
TRBV7-3 | ASSFKGSDTQY
TRBV18 | AITSRPSGEQF
TRBV30 | AWRPGTTEAF
TRBV6-4 | ASSDSRSTDTQY